This TCR beta chain was recorded in a study of blood T cell repertoires in COVID-19. Germline CDR1 is SGHRS and CDR2 is YFSETQ. The CDR3 contains 15 residues. The V gene end was trimmed by 5 bases and the J gene end by 1 base; junction bases not matched to a gene: 4. TCRdb keeps only in-frame clones here, not all; method: immunoSEQ multiplex PCR. The sample has some 280,000 clones, approximately 91% seen once; the top ten hold roughly an eighth. The receptor's source is an older woman with acute or convalescent COVID-19. The V call is TRBV5-1, the J call TRBJ1-2; 11 bases are a match to TRBD1. Material: peripheral blood. The CDR3 nucleotides read TGCGCCAGCAGGCGGGACAGGGGGGATAACTATGGCTACACCTTC. Protein sequence: CASRRDRGDNYGYTF.